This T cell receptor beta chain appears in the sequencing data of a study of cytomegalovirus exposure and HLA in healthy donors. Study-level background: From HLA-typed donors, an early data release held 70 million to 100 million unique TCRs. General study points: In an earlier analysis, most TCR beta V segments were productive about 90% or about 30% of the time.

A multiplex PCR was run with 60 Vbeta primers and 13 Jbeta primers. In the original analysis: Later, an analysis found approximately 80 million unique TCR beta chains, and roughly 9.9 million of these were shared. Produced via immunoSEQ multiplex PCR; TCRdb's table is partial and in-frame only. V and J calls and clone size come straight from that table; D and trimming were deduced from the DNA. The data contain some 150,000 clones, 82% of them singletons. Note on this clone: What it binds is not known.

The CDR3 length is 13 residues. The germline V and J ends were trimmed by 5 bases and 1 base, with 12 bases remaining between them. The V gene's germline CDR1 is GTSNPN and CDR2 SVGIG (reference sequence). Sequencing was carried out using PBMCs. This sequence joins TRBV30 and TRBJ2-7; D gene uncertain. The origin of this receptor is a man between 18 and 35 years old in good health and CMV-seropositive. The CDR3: CAWAGVPSYEQYF. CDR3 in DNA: TGTGCCTGGGCCGGAGTCCCTTCCTACGAGCAGTACTTC.